Following are 23 T cell receptor beta chains from one sample sequenced in a study of glioma-infiltrating T cells after dendritic cell vaccination. Generated by immunoSEQ multiplex PCR, the TCRdb table keeps only in-frame clones and is missing some. The table includes some 110,000 clones, around 90% detected once. Noted time point: after dendritic cell vaccination, including at tumor progression/relapse. The sequences come from blood, collected after dendritic cell vaccination. These receptors all come from a human donor with glioblastoma.

Only one count was recorded for this clone. The chain combines TRBV2 with TRBJ2-7, with D unclear. V lost 0 bases to trimming and J lost 3 bases, with 6 bases between them. Germline lookup yields CDR1 SNHLY and CDR2 FYNNEI. The CDR3 runs to 13 residues. This chain's CDR3 is CASSEAGNYEQYF. The CDR3 DNA reads TGTGCCAGCAGTGAAGCGGGCAACTACGAGCAGTACTTC.

The chain has TRBV7-3 and TRBJ1-6; 10 bases align to TRBD1. The CDR3 loop spans 15 amino acids. The V and J ends lost 1 base and 13 bases, in that order; junction bases with no gene match: 7. Germline CDR1 is SGHTA and CDR2 is FQGTGA. CDR3 nucleotide sequence: TGTGCCAGCAGCTTAAGCGGGACAGGGGCCTCCCCCCTCCACTTT. Residues: CASSLSGTGASPLHF.

The chain links TRBV19 to TRBJ1-1; no clear D gene. Deletions cut 1 base from V and 3 bases from J, with 9 bases between. This CDR3 spans 14 amino acids. Germline V gene lookup returns CDR1 LNHDA and CDR2 SQIVND (reference sequence). The CDR3 region has the DNA TGTGCCAGTAGTATAGTGGCGGGGTACACTGAAGCTTTCTTT. The encoded protein is CASSIVAGYTEAFF.

The rearrangement joins TRBV7-9 to TRBJ1-2; 11 bases map to TRBD1. CDR1 is SEHNR, CDR2 FQNEAQ, per germline (reference sequence). With V trimmed by 3 bases and J by 3 bases, 6 bases remained unmatched. CDR3 length equals 16 residues. The CDR3 coding sequence is TGTGCCAGCAGCTTCCACGGACAGGGGGCGTACTATGGCTACACCTTC. Protein: CASSFHGQGAYYGYTF.

This chain uses TRBV11-2 with TRBJ2-3; 9 bases are shared with TRBD2. CDR1 and CDR2 from the germline V gene are SGHAT and FQNNGV. The V and J ends lost 0 bases and 1 base, in that order; junction bases with no gene match: 8. The CDR3 is 18 amino acids. For the CDR3, the DNA is TGTGCCAGCAGCTTAGATCGAGGGCGGGAGGGTCGCACAGATACGCAGTATTTT. Translated, it gives CASSLDRGREGRTDTQYF.

V is TRBV5-6 and J is TRBJ2-5, with D tentatively TRBD2 (5 bases). The length of the CDR3 is 13 residues. V was clipped by 4 bases and J by 5 bases, with 12 bases between them. Germline V CDR1 and CDR2: SGHDT, YYEEEE. The CDR3 DNA reads as TGTGCCAGCAGCCCGGGCGGGCGGGAGACCCAGTACTTC. It is translated as CASSPGGRETQYF.

The rearrangement uses TRBV21-1 and TRBJ1-1; the DNA was not used to check the table's D call, TRBD1. TRBV21-1 is a documented pseudogene. The CDR3 is 16 residues long. For the CDR3, the DNA is TGTGCCAGCAGCACCCGACCAGGACAGACGAACACTGAAGCTTTCTTT. This codes for CASSTRPGQTNTEAFF.

The V call is TRBV9, the J call TRBJ2-3; D perhaps matches TRBD2 (5 bases). V was shortened by 0 bases and J by 5 bases, with 7 bases between the two germline ends. The germline gives CDR1 SGDLS, CDR2 YYNGEE. This CDR3 has 13 residues. In nucleotides, the CDR3 is TGTGCCAGCAGCGTAGGAGAGGGAGATACGCAGTATTTT. The encoded protein is CASSVGEGDTQYF. The complete variable domain, with remaining parts taken from reference TRBV9 and TRBJ2-3, reads DSGVTQTPKHLITATGQRVTLRCSPRSGDLSVYWYQQSLDQGLQFLIQYYNGEERAKGNILERFSAQQFPDLHSELNLSSLELGDSALYFCASSVGEGDTQYFGPGTRLTVL.

This clone appeared a few times. V is TRBV7-2 and J is TRBJ2-7; TRBD2 agrees at 10 bases. The CDR3 is 14 residues long. The germline V gene encodes CDR1 SGHTA and CDR2 FQGNSA. J lost 2 bases, V lost 4 bases, and 2 bases had no gene match. CDR3 protein: CASSSLAGPYEQYF. DNA for the CDR3: TGTGCCAGCAGCTCACTAGCGGGACCCTACGAGCAGTACTTC.

This clone appeared a single time. This chain joins TRBV6-1 and TRBJ2-5; maybe TRBD1 (6 bases). Between the trimmed V and J ends, which lost 8 bases and 1 base, there was a span of 14 bases. The CDR3 is 14 residues long. Germline CDR1 and CDR2: MNHNS and SASEGT. In DNA form, the CDR3 reads TGTGCCAGCGGCCTCCGGGACATCCAAGAGACCCAGTACTTC. It specifies CASGLRDIQETQYF.

This chain uses TRBV19 with TRBJ2-7, with TRBD1 matching over 7 bases. V lost 4 bases to trimming and J lost 4 bases; unmatched junction nucleotides: 7. Germline assignment: CDR1 LNHDA and CDR2 SQIVND (reference sequence). The CDR3 contains 14 residues. The CDR3, as DNA: TGTGCCAGTAGTAACCGGGACAGCTCGTACGAGCAGTACTTC. This codes for CASSNRDSSYEQYF. The full variable domain, completed using reference TRBV19 and TRBJ2-7, is DGGITQSPKYLFRKEGQNVTLSCEQNLNHDAMYWYRQDPGQGLRLIYYSQIVNDFQKGDIAEGYSVSREKKESFPLTVTSAQKNPTAFYLCASSNRDSSYEQYFGPGTRLTVT.

V gene TRBV6-5 combines with J gene TRBJ2-5; no clear D. The germline gives CDR1 MNHEY, CDR2 SVGAGI. CDR3 length equals 12 residues. V was shortened by 10 bases and J by 5 bases, with 14 bases between the two germline ends. Written as DNA, the CDR3 is TGTGCCACCTTGAGCCCCGCGGAGACCCAGTACTTC. This sequence encodes CATLSPAETQYF.

The chain links TRBV19 to TRBJ1-2, with TRBD1 matching over 7 bases. The V segment lost 5 bases and the J segment 4 bases; nucleotides outside the gene matches: 19. The germline V gene has CDR1 LNHDA and CDR2 SQIVND (reference sequence). CDR3 length: 18 amino acids. This chain's CDR3 is CASSPPHRQGGLRYGYTF. Written as DNA, the CDR3 is TGTGCCAGTAGTCCCCCCCATCGACAGGGTGGATTGCGCTATGGCTACACCTTC.

CDR3 nucleotides: TGCGCCAGCAGCCAAGTTACTTCGGATACGCAGTATTTT. It codes for CASSQVTSDTQYF. The chain joins TRBV4-1 to TRBJ2-3; the D is unclear. This CDR3 has 13 residues. V lost 1 base to trimming and J lost 6 bases, with 8 bases between them. CDR1 is MGHRA and CDR2 is YSYEKL in the germline V gene.

The CDR3 reads CASSLGSSGRSVYETQYF. CDR3 sequence (DNA): TGCGCCAGCAGCTTGGGTTCTAGCGGGAGAAGTGTTTATGAGACCCAGTACTTC. This rearrangement joins TRBV5-1 to TRBJ2-5, with 10 positions matching TRBD2. Germline CDR1 is SGHRS and CDR2 is YFSETQ. The CDR3 totals 18 residues. V lost 0 bases to trimming and J lost 5 bases; unmatched junction nucleotides: 13.

V gene TRBV2 combines with J gene TRBJ2-1, with D possibly matching TRBD2 (5 bases). The V and J ends lost 5 bases and 13 bases respectively, with 15 bases between them. Germline assignment: CDR1 SNHLY and CDR2 FYNNEI. CDR3 length: 12 amino acids. CDR3 nucleotide sequence: TGTGCCAGCAGTAAAGACATTGAGGGACAGTTCTTC. It translates to CASSKDIEGQFF.

CDR3 sequence reads: CASSLVGTGPQDTQYF. The CDR3 coding sequence is TGTGCCAGCAGCTTAGTGGGGACAGGGCCTCAAGATACGCAGTATTTT. This chain joins TRBV7-2 and TRBJ2-3; 9 bases are shared with TRBD1. The germline V gene encodes CDR1 SGHTA and CDR2 FQGNSA. The ends lost 1 base at V and 5 bases at J; junction bases unmatched: 7. CDR3 length equals 16 residues.

The chain is built from TRBV7-3 and TRBJ2-5; 8 nucleotides agree with TRBD2. The ends lost 5 bases at V and 3 bases at J; junction bases unmatched: 5. Germline loops: CDR1 SGHTA, CDR2 FQGTGA. This CDR3 spans 14 amino acids. In DNA form, the CDR3 reads TGTGCCAGCAGCCCCGGGGGGGGCGAAGAGACCCAGTACTTC. As protein: CASSPGGGEETQYF.

In regard to this clone: At the DNA level, this CDR3 is encoded by other sequences in the same sample as well. The chain combines TRBV7-2 with TRBJ1-6; D perhaps matches TRBD1 (6 bases). Trimming cost V 4 bases and J 9 bases, with 16 bases left between them. There are 15 residues in the CDR3. Germline V gene sequence: CDR1 SGHTA, CDR2 FQGNSA. CDR3 nucleotide sequence: TGTGCCAGCAGCTCAACACAGGGAGTCTTTTCACCCCTCCACTTT. Translating gives CASSSTQGVFSPLHF.

This chain connects TRBV2 to TRBJ2-1; 10 bases map to TRBD1. Germline V gene lookup returns CDR1 SNHLY and CDR2 FYNNEI. The CDR3 is 15 residues long. The trim removed 2 bases at V and 7 bases at J, leaving 5 bases unmatched. Written as DNA, the CDR3 is TGTGCCAGCAGTGAAAGGGACAGGGGAGGGAATGAGCAGTTCTTC. Translated, it gives CASSERDRGGNEQFF.

This clone was picked up one time. The V call is TRBV2, the J call TRBJ1-1, with D possibly TRBD1 on 5 matching bases. The CDR3 runs to 13 residues. Germline CDR1 SNHLY, CDR2 FYNNEI. The V gene lost 4 bases and the J gene lost 1 base, with 7 bases spanning the gap. This CDR3 is CASSVQGNTEAFF. CDR3 sequence (DNA): TGTGCCAGCAGTGTTCAGGGGAACACTGAAGCTTTCTTT.

V is TRBV5-4 and J is TRBJ2-5; TRBD1 matches 8 bases. CDR3 length equals 15 residues. Germline trimming cut 3 bases from V and 5 bases from J; bases unmatched to any gene: 9. The germline V gene has CDR1 SGHNT and CDR2 YYREEE (reference sequence). The chain's CDR3 is CASSWSRGRQETQYF. DNA of the CDR3: TGTGCCAGCAGCTGGAGCAGGGGGCGCCAGGAGACCCAGTACTTC.

V is TRBV18 and J is TRBJ2-7; D possibly corresponds to TRBD1 (6 bases). CDR1 KGHSH and CDR2 LQKENI come from the germline V gene. The CDR3 runs 14 residues. V was cut by 1 base and J by 0 bases, with 7 bases left in between. The CDR3 nucleotides are TGTGCCAGCTCACCACAAGGGGGCTCCTACGAGCAGTACTTC. The encoded protein is CASSPQGGSYEQYF.